One and the same sample provided the 5 T cell receptor beta chains below, sequenced in a study of long-term antiretroviral therapy in people with HIV. It was version v3.0 of the immunoSEQ assay that was run at survey level. Using immunoSEQ multiplex PCR, the repertoire was profiled, and TCRdb retains in-frame clones only, with some absent. The sample lists about 24,000 clones, over 80% occurring once. Sequencing was performed on unsorted PBMCs, taken about 4.1 years after starting antiretroviral therapy. The receptors come from a man between 25 and 39 years old with HIV.

The gene calls are TRBV5-4 and TRBJ1-1; D uncertain. V lost 4 bases, J lost 3 bases, and 13 bases lay in between. Germline values: CDR1 SGHNT, CDR2 YYREEE (reference sequence). The CDR3 covers 14 residues. The CDR3 coding sequence is TGTGCCAGCAGCCCTTCTACTTCGGACACTGAAGCTTTCTTT. Its translation: CASSPSTSDTEAFF.

V is TRBV5-6 and J is TRBJ1-1, with a weak D call TRBD1 (5 bases). The CDR3 contains 13 residues. The germline V gene encodes CDR1 SGHDT and CDR2 YYEEEE. V lost 6 bases and J 4 bases, leaving 13 bases between the germline ends. Here the CDR3 reads CASIFVGGTEAFF. The DNA for the CDR3 is TGTGCCAGCATCTTTGTCGGGGGCACTGAAGCTTTCTTT.

The rearrangement joins TRBV29-1 to TRBJ2-1; D tentatively fits TRBD1 or TRBD2 (6 bases each). The CDR3 runs to 15 residues. The V end lost 0 bases, the J end lost 6 bases, and 15 bases lay between the germline ends. Germline V gene data show CDR1 as SQVTM and CDR2 as ANQGSEA. In DNA, the CDR3 is TGCAGCGTTGAAGAGGGGGGCGCGGGCAGCAATGAGCAGTTCTTC. It specifies CSVEEGGAGSNEQFF.

This clone appeared a single time. This chain links TRBV5-1 with TRBJ2-1; TRBD2 is a possible D gene (6 bases). The CDR3 totals 13 residues. The germline V gene encodes CDR1 SGHRS and CDR2 YFSETQ. The ends were cut back, 0 bases at V and 9 bases at J, with 10 bases in the middle. CDR3 amino acids: CASSLVQGGEQFF. The CDR3 nucleotides read TGCGCCAGCAGCTTGGTCCAGGGAGGTGAGCAGTTCTTC.

The gene calls are TRBV5-1 and TRBJ2-4, with D perhaps TRBD1 or TRBD2 (5 bases each). CDR3 length: 15 residues. The V and J ends lost 5 bases and 7 bases respectively, with 19 bases between them. Germline CDR1 reads SGHRS; CDR2 reads YFSETQ. In nucleotides, the CDR3 is TGCGCCAGCAGGACTTTGAGGGGACGGATGAACATTCAGTACTTC. It specifies CASRTLRGRMNIQYF.